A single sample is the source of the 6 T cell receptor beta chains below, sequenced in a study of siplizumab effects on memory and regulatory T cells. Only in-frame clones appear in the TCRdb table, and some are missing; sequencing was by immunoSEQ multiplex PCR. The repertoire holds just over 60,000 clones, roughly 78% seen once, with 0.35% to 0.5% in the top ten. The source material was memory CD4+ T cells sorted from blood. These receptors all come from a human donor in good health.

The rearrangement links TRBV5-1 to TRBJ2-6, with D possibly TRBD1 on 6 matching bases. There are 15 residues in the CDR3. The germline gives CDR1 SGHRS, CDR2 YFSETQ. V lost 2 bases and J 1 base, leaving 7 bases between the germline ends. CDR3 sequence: CASSLQGSGANVLTF. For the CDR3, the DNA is TGCGCCAGCAGCTTACAGGGTTCTGGGGCCAACGTCCTGACTTTC.

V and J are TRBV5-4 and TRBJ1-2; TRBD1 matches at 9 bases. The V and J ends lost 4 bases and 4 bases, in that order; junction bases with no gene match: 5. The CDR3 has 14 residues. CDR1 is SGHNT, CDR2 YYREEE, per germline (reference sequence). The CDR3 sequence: CASSPPGQGYGYTF. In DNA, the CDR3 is TGTGCCAGCAGCCCTCCGGGACAGGGCTATGGCTACACCTTC.

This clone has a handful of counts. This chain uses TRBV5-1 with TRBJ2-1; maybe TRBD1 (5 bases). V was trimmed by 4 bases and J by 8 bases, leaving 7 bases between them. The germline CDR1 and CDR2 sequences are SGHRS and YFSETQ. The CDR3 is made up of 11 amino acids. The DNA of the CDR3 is TGCGCCAGCAGCCTCAGGGATGAGCAGTTCTTC. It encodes CASSLRDEQFF.

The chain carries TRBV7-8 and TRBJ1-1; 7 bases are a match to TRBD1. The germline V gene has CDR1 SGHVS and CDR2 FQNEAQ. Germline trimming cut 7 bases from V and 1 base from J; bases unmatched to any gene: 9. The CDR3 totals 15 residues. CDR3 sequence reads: CASIKQGRGNTEAFF. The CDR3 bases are TGTGCCAGCATCAAACAGGGGAGGGGGAACACTGAAGCTTTCTTT. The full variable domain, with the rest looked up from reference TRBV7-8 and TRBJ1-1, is GAGVSQSPRYKVAKRGQDVALRCDPISGHVSLFWYQQALGQGPEFLTYFQNEAQLDKSGLPSDRFFAERPEGSVSTLKIQRTQQEDSAVYLCASIKQGRGNTEAFFGQGTRLTVV.

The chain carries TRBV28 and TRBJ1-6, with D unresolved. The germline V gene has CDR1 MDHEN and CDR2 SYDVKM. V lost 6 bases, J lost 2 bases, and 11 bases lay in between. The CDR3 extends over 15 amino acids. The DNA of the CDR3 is TGTGCCAGCAGGGTAGCAGGCACCTATAATTCACCCCTCCACTTT. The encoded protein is CASRVAGTYNSPLHF.

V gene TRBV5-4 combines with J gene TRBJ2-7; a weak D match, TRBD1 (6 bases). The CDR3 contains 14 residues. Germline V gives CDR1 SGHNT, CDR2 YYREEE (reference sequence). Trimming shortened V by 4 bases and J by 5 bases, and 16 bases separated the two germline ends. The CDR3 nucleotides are TGTGCCAGCAGCATTTCCAACAGGGACCACGAGCAGTACTTC. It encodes CASSISNRDHEQYF. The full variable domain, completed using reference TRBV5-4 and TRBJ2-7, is ETGVTQSPTHLIKTRGQQVTLRCSSQSGHNTVSWYQQALGQGPQFIFQYYREEENGRGNFPPRFSGLQFPNYSSELNVNALELDDSALYLCASSISNRDHEQYFGPGTRLTVT.